Included here is one T cell receptor (beta chain) sequence, with context. Its antigen is undetermined. The CDR3 is made up of 16 amino acids. The germline CDR1 and CDR2 sequences are MNHNS and SASEGT. cDNA for each sample came from eight separate reactions. TCRdb reprocessed the 5' RACE reads, with one entry per CDR3 protein and no DNA. The sample's table shows about 210,000 distinct CDR3 sequences. These data are taken from a study of monozygotic twins with inflammatory bowel disease. Overall study findings and caveats: IBD patients showed reduced TCRbeta diversity (inverse Simpson) versus healthy co-twins. Between concordant and discordant twins, repertoire similarity failed to differ, a result that limited power may explain.

This sequence originates from a human donor with ulcerative colitis or Crohn's disease, or a healthy co-twin of an affected twin (not recorded which). Specimen: blood. This chain connects TRBV6-1 to TRBJ1-3. CDR3 sequence: CASSEAGYSSGNTIYF.